The 31 T cell receptor beta chains presented below share a single source sample, sequenced in a study of cytomegalovirus exposure and HLA in healthy donors (dated by TCRdb to 2016 to 2017). Receptors were amplified or captured by the immunoSEQ multiplex PCR assay. A mixture of 60 forward primers for TCR Vbeta segments and 13 reverse primers for TCR Jbeta segments was used in the multiplex PCR. TCRdb took over this immuneACCESS table, retaining in-frame rearrangements with V and J assigned. Such tables are incomplete; in checked studies, under half of the missing clones stem from an unresolved V gene, and the remainder is unexplained. The sample table shows 110,000 to 150,000 clones, and around 80% are seen once. Around 2.9% of the sample comes from the top ten. Sample: PBMCs. The receptors come from a female donor in good health and CMV-seronegative.

This clone was detected a few times. The chain recombines TRBV4-1 with TRBJ1-1; TRBD1 matches at 8 bases. V shed 1 base, J shed 4 bases, and the junction held 5 bases outside the gene matches. CDR3 length: 15 amino acids. Germline assignment: CDR1 MGHRA and CDR2 YSYEKL. The CDR3 DNA reads TGCGCCAGCAGCCAAGTACAGGGGGGTGGCACTGAAGCTTTCTTT. This translates into CASSQVQGGGTEAFF.

The genes are TRBV9 and TRBJ2-2, with 12 bases fitting TRBD2. The CDR3 spans 17 residues. Losses at the gene ends were 4 bases for V and 6 bases for J; bases not matched to a gene: 10. Germline V gene sequence: CDR1 SGDLS, CDR2 YYNGEE. In DNA, the CDR3 is TGTGCCAGCAGCCCAGAACTAGCGGGGGGAGCCCCCGGGGAGCTGTTTTTT. Translated, it gives CASSPELAGGAPGELFF.

The V and J genes are TRBV15 and TRBJ1-4; 9 bases map to TRBD1. Unmatched junction bases numbered 18, after V lost 5 bases and J lost 8 bases. Germline loops: CDR1 LNHNV, CDR2 YYDKDF (reference sequence). This CDR3 is built from 18 residues. The chain's CDR3 is CATSGSRDRAYSLEKLFF. The CDR3 DNA reads as TGTGCCACCAGCGGCTCGCGGGACAGGGCGTACTCTTTAGAAAAACTGTTTTTT.

This chain links TRBV5-4 with TRBJ2-1; 7 positions agree with TRBD2. Unmatched junction bases numbered 11, after V lost 4 bases and J lost 4 bases. Germline V lookup: CDR1 SGHNT, CDR2 YYREEE (reference sequence). CDR3 size: 16 residues. The CDR3 is CASSRWGGGVYNEQFF. As DNA, the CDR3 is TGTGCCAGCAGCCGATGGGGGGGAGGGGTATACAATGAGCAGTTCTTC.

A single count supports this clone. The gene calls are TRBV5-6 and TRBJ2-5, with 14 nucleotides matching TRBD2. CDR3 length: 19 amino acids. Germline CDR1 is SGHDT and CDR2 is YYEEEE. The V and J ends lost 7 bases and 2 bases, in that order; junction bases with no gene match: 16. The chain's CDR3 is CASGEWGLAGAQNQETQYF. In DNA, the CDR3 is TGTGCCAGCGGGGAATGGGGACTAGCGGGAGCTCAGAATCAAGAGACCCAGTACTTC.

The chain recombines TRBV27 with TRBJ2-3; D gene unclear. Germline lookup yields CDR1 MNHEY and CDR2 SMNVEV (reference sequence). V gave up 6 bases and J gave up 0 bases, with 13 bases separating them. CDR3 size: 15 residues. The CDR3 region is CASSHARASTDTQYF. CDR3 coding DNA: TGTGCCAGCAGCCACGCACGAGCTAGCACAGATACGCAGTATTTT.

This chain uses TRBV28 with TRBJ2-2; 12 bases fit TRBD2. The length of the CDR3 is 21 residues. Trimming at V came to 3 bases and at J to 4 bases, leaving 18 bases not matched to a gene. Germline loops: CDR1 MDHEN, CDR2 SYDVKM. The CDR3 DNA reads as TGTGCCAGCAGTTTGAGGGATCCAGCACTAGCGGGGGGACCTCGCACCGGGGAGCTGTTTTTT. Amino acids: CASSLRDPALAGGPRTGELFF.

This sequence joins TRBV19 and TRBJ1-2; 12 bases align to TRBD1. Germline V gives CDR1 LNHDA, CDR2 SQIVND (reference sequence). Germline trimming cut 6 bases from V and 6 bases from J; bases unmatched to any gene: 23. This CDR3 is 20 amino acids long. CDR3 DNA sequence: TGTGCCAGTAGATACCCCATTGGCCGGGACAGGGGGCTTCGGGAAGATGGCTACACCTTC. It specifies CASRYPIGRDRGLREDGYTF.

The rearrangement links TRBV6-4 to TRBJ2-7; 9 nucleotides agree with TRBD2. This CDR3 region has 17 residues. Trimming cost V 1 base and J 1 base; bases outside gene matches: 8. Germline V gene sequence: CDR1 MRHNA, CDR2 SNTAGT. The CDR3 DNA sequence: TGTGCCAGCAGTGACTTGGCTAGCGGGGCCTCATCCTACGAGCAGTACTTC. Protein product: CASSDLASGASSYEQYF.

This clone showed up just a few times. V and J are TRBV6-5 and TRBJ1-4, with D possibly TRBD1 on 5 matching bases. Trimming removed 4 bases from V and 7 bases from J, with 19 bases in between. Germline CDR1 is MNHEY and CDR2 is SVGAGI. The length of the CDR3 is 16 residues. CDR3: CASSSAGGTKGEKLFF. CDR3 in DNA: TGTGCCAGCAGTTCCGCGGGGGGAACCAAGGGTGAAAAACTGTTTTTT.

The rearrangement joins TRBV30 to TRBJ1-5, with D uncertain. V dropped 1 base and J dropped 8 bases, with 9 bases sitting between them. The length of the CDR3 is 12 residues. Germline-derived CDR1 and CDR2 are GTSNPN and SVGIG (reference sequence). CDR3 sequence (DNA): TGTGCCTGGAGTGCGGGGAAAAAGCCCCAGCATTTT. It translates to CAWSAGKKPQHF. The full variable domain, its missing parts supplied by reference TRBV30 and TRBJ1-5, is SQTIHQWPATLVQPVGSPLSLECTVEGTSNPNLYWYRQAAGRGLQLLFYSVGIGQISSEVPQNLSASRPQDRQFILSSKKLLLSDSGFYLCAWSAGKKPQHFGDGTRLSIL.

The rearrangement joins TRBV30 to TRBJ2-2; tentative D call: TRBD1 (5 bases). This CDR3 comprises 14 residues. From germline, CDR1 is GTSNPN and CDR2 SVGIG (reference sequence). Trimming took 3 bases from V and 5 from J, leaving 13 bases between them. CDR3 nucleotides: TGTGCCTGGAGGGTGGCAGGGAATACCGGGGAGCTGTTTTTT. It translates to CAWRVAGNTGELFF.

This clone was counted a few times. V gene TRBV6-1 combines with J gene TRBJ1-2; 7 bases agree with TRBD1. CDR1 is MNHNS, CDR2 SASEGT, per germline. This CDR3 spans 17 amino acids. Trimming took 3 bases from V and 8 from J; bases not matched to a gene: 18. CDR3 residues: CASSDGGTLGGAGGYTF. In nucleotides, the CDR3 is TGTGCCAGCAGTGATGGGGGGACTTTAGGGGGCGCGGGAGGCTACACCTTC.

The gene calls are TRBV9 and TRBJ2-7; D is possibly TRBD1 (6 bases). The V end was cut by 4 bases, the J end by 0 bases, with 17 bases between. The CDR3 has 16 residues. Germline V gene sequence: CDR1 SGDLS, CDR2 YYNGEE. CDR3 in DNA: TGTGCCAGCAGCCCCTCGACAGGCACAGACTCCTACGAGCAGTACTTC. It yields the protein CASSPSTGTDSYEQYF.

This clone has more than one count but fewer than ten. The V call is TRBV15, the J call TRBJ2-1; maybe TRBD1 (5 bases). V dropped 0 bases and J dropped 6 bases, with 15 bases sitting between them. CDR1 and CDR2 (germline): LNHNV, YYDKDF (reference sequence). The CDR3 runs 16 residues. CDR3 protein: CATSREVTGSSNEQFF. The DNA for the CDR3 is TGTGCCACCAGCAGAGAGGTAACAGGTTCGAGCAATGAGCAGTTCTTC.

This clone showed up just once. V and J are TRBV10-1 and TRBJ2-3, with D possibly matching TRBD1 (6 bases). The CDR3 loop spans 13 amino acids. V shed 0 bases and J shed 10 bases, with 11 bases lying between them. Germline V lookup: CDR1 WNHNN, CDR2 SYGVQD (reference sequence). In DNA, the CDR3 is TGCGCCAGCAGTGAGTCGGGGGCCACGTCGCAGTATTTT. This encodes CASSESGATSQYF.

The rearrangement uses TRBV7-2 and TRBJ2-5, with 9 nucleotides matching TRBD1. The germline V gene has CDR1 SGHTA and CDR2 FQGNSA. The V gene end was trimmed by 6 bases and the J gene end by 6 bases; junction bases not matched to a gene: 11. This CDR3 has 15 residues. In DNA, the CDR3 is TGTGCCAGCAGTCCTAGGACAGGGGCTTTACAGACCCAGTACTTC. Translated, it gives CASSPRTGALQTQYF.

This clone appeared once. This CDR3 is CASSQGRGLIIGNEQFF. The CDR3 nucleotides are TGTGCCAGCAGCCAGGGCAGGGGGCTTATCATAGGAAATGAGCAGTTCTTC. The rearrangement links TRBV14 to TRBJ2-1, with TRBD1 matching over 8 bases. Germline V gives CDR1 SGHDN, CDR2 FVKESK. With V trimmed by 3 bases and J by 7 bases, 14 bases remained unmatched. CDR3 length: 17 amino acids.

The chain has TRBV13 and TRBJ2-5, with TRBD1 matching 7 bases. The CDR3 runs to 14 residues. Unmatched junction bases numbered 4, after V lost 3 bases and J lost 3 bases. CDR1 and CDR2 from the germline V gene are PRHDT and FYEKMQ (reference sequence). DNA of the CDR3: TGTGCCAGCAGCTTCGGGACAGCCAAAGAGACCCAGTACTTC. Translation gives CASSFGTAKETQYF.

In its sample, this clone was seen a few times. This chain links TRBV7-9 with TRBJ1-5; D unclear. This CDR3 has 13 amino acids. Trimming pared 4 bases from V and 4 bases from J, leaving 8 bases between. CDR1 is SEHNR and CDR2 is FQNEAQ in the germline V gene (reference sequence). CDR3 bases: TGTGCCAGCAGCTCGTGGGAGAATCAGCCCCAGCATTTT. As protein: CASSSWENQPQHF.

V usage is TRBV7-9 and J usage is TRBJ2-1; D ambiguous. The CDR3 loop spans 12 amino acids. Trimming shortened V by 5 bases and J by 7 bases, and 9 bases separated the two germline ends. Germline CDR1 and CDR2: SEHNR and FQNEAQ (reference sequence). This CDR3 is CASSAQRNEQFF. Here the CDR3 DNA reads TGTGCCAGCAGCGCCCAACGGAATGAGCAGTTCTTC.

CDR3 amino acids: CASTRTRMYEQYF. The CDR3 DNA is TGTGCCAGCACTAGGACTAGGATGTACGAGCAGTACTTC. The V gene is TRBV6-1, the J gene TRBJ2-7; 7 bases line up with TRBD2. Per the germline V gene, CDR1 is MNHNS and CDR2 is SASEGT. There are 13 residues in the CDR3. V shed 7 bases, J shed 4 bases, and the junction held 7 bases outside the gene matches.

The CDR3 DNA reads as TGCAGCGTCTTACAGGGAGATGGCTACACCTTC. Translation gives CSVLQGDGYTF. The gene calls are TRBV29-1 and TRBJ1-2, with D perhaps TRBD1 (6 bases). Germline V lookup: CDR1 SQVTM, CDR2 ANQGSEA. The ends were cut back, 6 bases at V and 6 bases at J, with 11 bases in the middle. The CDR3 has 11 residues.

The chain employs TRBV5-6 and TRBJ1-1; a possible D gene is TRBD1 (6 bases). Germline lookup yields CDR1 SGHDT and CDR2 YYEEEE. The CDR3 has 17 amino acids. With 6 bases removed from V and 0 bases from J, the gap between germline ends came to 21 bases. In nucleotides, the CDR3 is TGTGCCAGCACCGCGAAATACAGGTGGGACATGAACACTGAAGCTTTCTTT. As protein: CASTAKYRWDMNTEAFF.

The chain is built from TRBV27 and TRBJ2-2; 8 bases align to TRBD2. There are 14 residues in the CDR3. Germline V gene lookup returns CDR1 MNHEY and CDR2 SMNVEV (reference sequence). The J segment lost 3 bases and the V segment lost 4 bases, leaving 1 base of the junction unmatched. CDR3 bases: TGTGCCAGCAGTTGGCGGGAGGACACCGGGGAGCTGTTTTTT. This gives the protein CASSWREDTGELFF.

This clone was detected once. The V gene is TRBV28, the J gene TRBJ2-7; D might be TRBD1 (6 bases). V was shortened by 1 base and J by 3 bases, with 10 bases between the two germline ends. The CDR3 loop spans 14 amino acids. Germline V CDR1 and CDR2: MDHEN, SYDVKM. CDR3 amino acids: CASSLFRGNYEQYF. Written as DNA, the CDR3 is TGTGCCAGCAGTTTATTCAGGGGAAACTACGAGCAGTACTTC.

The chain couples TRBV5-1 to TRBJ2-7; tentatively, D is TRBD1 (5 bases). The germline V and J ends were trimmed by 4 bases and 2 bases, with 10 bases remaining between them. CDR1 and CDR2 from the germline V gene are SGHRS and YFSETQ. The CDR3 has 13 amino acids. CDR3 nucleotide sequence: TGCGCCAGCAGCCCACGGACAACCTACGAGCAGTACTTC. Amino acids: CASSPRTTYEQYF.

The chain joins TRBV7-2 to TRBJ2-1, with D tentatively TRBD2 (5 bases). The CDR3 spans 14 residues. Germline V gene lookup returns CDR1 SGHTA and CDR2 FQGNSA. Trimming cost V 5 bases and J 7 bases, with 15 bases left between them. This chain's CDR3 is CASSQQSGLNEQFF. The CDR3 nucleotides read TGTGCCAGCAGCCAACAATCAGGACTTAATGAGCAGTTCTTC.

The CDR3 spells CASSSKLKTSGGPSYEQYF. The CDR3 region has the DNA TGTGCCAGCAGTTCAAAACTTAAGACTAGCGGGGGGCCCTCCTACGAGCAGTACTTC. This chain joins TRBV6-8 and TRBJ2-5; 13 bases are a match to TRBD2. TRBJ2-7 explains the end of the DNA better; the J call may be wrong. Germline loops: CDR1 MNHGY, CDR2 SAAAGT. The CDR3 is made up of 19 amino acids.

This sequence joins TRBV6-5 and TRBJ1-1; D unresolved. This CDR3 contains 15 residues. V was shortened by 1 base and J by 4 bases, with 13 bases between the two germline ends. Germline V lookup: CDR1 MNHEY, CDR2 SVGAGI. The CDR3 nucleotides are TGTGCCAGCAGTTACTTCGGTCCGGCGGGCACTGAAGCTTTCTTT. It yields the protein CASSYFGPAGTEAFF.

J is TRBJ2-7 and V is TRBV5-1; 7 nucleotides line up with TRBD2. Trimming removed 0 bases from V and 1 base from J; junction bases left unmatched: 7. The germline V gene has CDR1 SGHRS and CDR2 YFSETQ. The CDR3 runs 16 residues. CDR3 region: CASSLGAGRGSYEQYF. Here the CDR3 DNA reads TGCGCCAGCAGCTTGGGAGCGGGAAGAGGATCCTACGAGCAGTACTTC. Complete variable domain (other parts from reference TRBV5-1 and TRBJ2-7): KAGVTQTPRYLIKTRGQQVTLSCSPISGHRSVSWYQQTPGQGLQFLFEYFSETQRNKGNFPGRFSGRQFSNSRSEMNVSTLELGDSALYLCASSLGAGRGSYEQYFGPGTRLTVT.